This record concerns one TCR beta chain sequence. Its cognate antigen has yet to be identified. The entry originates in a study of cytomegalovirus exposure and HLA in healthy donors (dated by TCRdb to 2016 to 2017). With regard to the full study: An earlier analysis of around 600 of the donors reported 250 to 350 Gb of sequence data and some 120 million unique TCR beta sequences from 150 million to 200 million T cells. An early release that covered several hundred HLA-typed donors contained about 300 gigabases of sequencing data and tens of millions of unique TCR sequences. Of the 398 genotyped donors, about 80% fell in the genetic ancestry cluster associated with self-reported Caucasian donors. The study aimed to test whether signatures of past pathogen exposure could be identified by cataloging public T cell receptors. The T cell repertoires of around 730 subjects were profiled by immunosequencing and related to cytomegalovirus serostatus. Along with the approximately 620-subject first cohort, a separate validation cohort of over a hundred different subjects was used. The study combined high-throughput TCR immunosequencing, statistical association of individual TCRs with disease status, and machine learning to predict cytomegalovirus infection status. A later analysis re-examined previously published TCR beta repertoires from about 700 donors and added high-resolution HLA genotyping to investigate patterns of TCR occurrence. Rather than drawing on any new phenotypic data, the later analysis identified candidate immune exposures from TCR beta sequences and the way those sequences occurred across donors. In an earlier analysis of roughly 600 of the donors, high-throughput TCR beta sequencing was used to judge whether each TCR beta V gene segment behaved as functional or pseudogenic. Donor age, sex, ethnicity and CMV serostatus were collected together with the repertoire data. A later genetic analysis used genome-wide SNP genotypes for 398 of the 666 donors, treating that subset as a discovery cohort. All discovery cohort repertoires had been generated using a single sequencing platform. Both class I and class II loci were covered by HLA typing, at four-digit resolution. The number of donors typed differed by locus, with 629-630 for A, B, C, DRB1 and DQB1, about 500 for DQA1, 600 to 610 for DPA1, and some 440 for DPB1. Because of strong linkage in the cohort, roughly 5 DR-DQ haplotypes were treated as single units for association and clustering. Among 398 genotyped donors of the cohort, an average of around 250,000 unique TCR beta nucleotide sequences was sequenced per donor, of which about 19% were non-productive.

The receptor library was made with the immunoSEQ multiplex PCR assay. The multiplex PCR relied on a mix of 60 forward primers for TCR Vbeta segments and 13 reverse primers for TCR Jbeta segments. The CDR3 region of rearranged TCR beta genes was amplified from genomic DNA with a multiplex PCR assay. The Illumina HiSeq System was used to sequence the amplified TCR beta libraries as 87-base-pair reads. The study's processing was this. In a later analysis, roughly 80 million unique TCR beta chains were counted across the roughly 610 repertoires, and approximately 9.9 million of these chains were shared by at least two donors. A nearest-neighbor algorithm error-corrected the raw reads and collapsed the reads into unique sequences, merging closely related sequences to remove PCR and sequencing errors. CDR3 sequences were aligned to IMGT reference sequences to assign V, D and J gene segments. For a sequence to be retained, at least a six-nucleotide match to both a V gene segment and a J gene segment was required. A rearrangement counted as productive if the CDR3 had no stop codons and remained in frame with V and J, and every other rearrangement counted as non-productive. Following IMGT convention, CDR3 was defined as the stretch from the second conserved V-encoded cysteine up to the conserved J-encoded phenylalanine. In an earlier analysis of approximately 590 of the donors, sequences lacking an unambiguous match to a single V gene segment were excluded. An earlier analysis of 587 of the donors classified V segments as functional when productive rearrangements were above 56.7% and as segregating when the standard deviation between donors was above 5%. A statistical classification framework was built to diagnose cytomegalovirus status from the catalog of TCR beta chain sequences. In a later analysis, V and J genes were assigned by comparing TCR nucleotide sequences against IMGT/GENE-DB human TR gene sequences. The TCRdist pipeline was used in a later analysis to assign CDR3 sequences and most-parsimonious VDJ recombination scenarios. A later analysis defined each TCR beta chain by its CDR3 amino acid sequence plus V-gene family, and excluded reads lacking a unique V-gene family. As a way to deal with suspected cross-contamination and a sequencing artifact, a later analysis dropped 450 to 600 nucleotide sequences that were highly shared and had low generation probability. For each public chain, a later analysis derived a clonal expansion index from normalized ranks of inferred template counts within each repertoire. A later analysis computed generation probabilities with a VDJ recombination model fitted to out-of-frame rearrangements, and checked the results against IGoR. In a later analysis, hypergeometric tests were used to score TCR-TCR, TCR-HLA and TCR-CMV co-occurrence, with a repertoire-size bias correction applied to TCR pairs. To estimate false discovery rates, a later analysis permuted the HLA or CMV assignments 20 times. In a later analysis, co-occurring TCRs were grouped using DBSCAN, and TCRdist sequence similarity was added for clustering within HLA-allele-positive subsets. Repertoires with fewer than 30,000 or more than 120,000 public chains, plus five repertoires with anomalous nucleotide sharing, were excluded from co-occurrence clustering. TCRdb provides this immuneACCESS table in a form limited to in-frame rearrangements. Some clones are lacking; in checked studies, under half of them reflect an unresolved V gene, and why the rest are absent is not known. From that table come the V and J calls and clone size; the DNA was used to work out D and trimming. This sample's table carries fewer than 150,000 clones. The ten top clones hold approximately 2.5% of the sample.

The cohort was made up of several hundred healthy bone marrow donors. All cohort members were sampled while nominally healthy, although unrecorded immune exposures were likely present. The donor was CMV seronegative and was included in the group of around 320 seronegative cohort members. A peripheral blood sample was collected from each donor, and TCR beta sequencing was performed on peripheral blood mononuclear cells. Genomic DNA extraction from the blood cell samples was performed with the Qiagen DNeasy Blood Extraction Kit. The study at large found these results: A later genetic analysis reported fewer N-insertions in productive TCRs among donors in an Asian-associated ancestry cluster than the roughly 720-donor mean. Because counts were too low, more than 15 rarely observed V segments, including chromosome 9 orphons, were left out of the earlier analysis of a few hundred of the donors. A later analysis found that most CMV-associated TCR beta chains appeared HLA-restricted, with HLA associations seemingly driven largely by CMV exposure. Several of the top co-occurrence clusters appeared to be linked to parvovirus B19, influenza, CMV and Epstein-Barr virus, according to a later analysis. A later analysis found that TCR association rates varied across HLA loci, with DRB1 alleles showing the most associated TCRs and HLA-C alleles the fewest. A group of highly shared sequence variants was considered likely to be a technical artifact of the sequencing pipeline. CMV serostatus was the only immune exposure information available for the cohort. Linkage disequilibrium might explain the correlated functional status among segregating V segments, but an unknown experimental factor could not be excluded. The classifier was reported to diagnose cytomegalovirus status with high specificity and sensitivity in both the original and validation cohorts. Roughly uniform sequencing depth across donors was assumed in presence/absence analyses, although this assumption may not hold. Assigning TCR associations to individual alleles was difficult when HLA alleles, especially DR and DQ, strongly co-occurred. In a later analysis, HLA-associated TCR beta chains were found to be more clonally expanded and to have lower generation probabilities than equally common non-associated chains. A further reported finding was that TCR beta sequences accurately predicted the HLA-A and HLA-B alleles for most subjects in the first cohort. In a later analysis, 16,951 TCR beta sequences were associated with specific HLA alleles at a false discovery rate of 0.05. In vitro tests confirmed that a few of the cytomegalovirus-associated TCR beta chains recognize cytomegalovirus antigens. An earlier analysis of around 500 of the donors showed that most TCR beta V segments appeared in productive rearrangements either about 87% or about 30% of the time, which broadly matched IMGT annotations. Across donors, most TCR sequences were observed very rarely, whereas some public TCRs were present in many individuals. Some IMGT-functional V segments, including TRBV6-2 and TRBV6-3, could not be distinguished by the 87-base-pair reads and were therefore excluded. Because some donors lacked HLA typing at each locus, the association tests relied only on the typed subset. The cohort was sequenced for TCR beta chains only, and without alpha or paired-chain data the features that could be detected were limited. The study gave a list of 150 to 200 TCR beta chains associated with cytomegalovirus. V-gene and J-gene trimming of TCR beta chains was associated with a missense DCLRE1C variant in a later genetic analysis, and the association was replicated in an independent cohort. The authors suggested that the approach could potentially be generalized to other disease states and immunological phenotypes.

From its cysteine to its phenylalanine, the CDR3 spans 12 amino acids. This entry keeps only the CDR3 DNA: 36 bases, framed from base 1. In the germline V gene, CDR1 corresponds to MGHRA and CDR2 to YSYEKL. At the junction V is shortened by 3 bases and J by 6 bases, with 7 bases in between. The chain is made from TRBV4-1 and TRBJ2-3; no confident D gene assignment can be made. Material for sequencing was PBMCs. The origin of this receptor is a man between 40 and 49 years old in good health and CMV-seronegative. The nucleotide sequence reads TGCGCCAGCAGCCAGGAGATGGATACGCAGTATTTT. The resulting protein is CASSQEMDTQYF.